A selection of T cell receptor beta chains follows, all from one sample in a study of shared clonotypes between healthy human individuals. The protocol was immunoSEQ multiplex PCR, while the TCRdb copy is restricted to in-frame clones and leaves out a portion. The sample lists about 2.3 million clones; just over 90% were seen once. The source material was naive CD4+ T cells from PBMCs. These TCRs come from a man aged 18 to 29 in good health. Some clones in this sample may be carry-over from other donors' samples. Both conserved end residues are part of each CDR3. The D gene is left open where the match is weak. A row's size may be missing; if present it is once, few, many or a size class.

NA | TRBJ2-7 | NA | TRBV6-4 | TGTGCCAGCAGTCCCGATGGAGGGGTCTGGAGCGAGCAGTACTTC | CASSPDGGVWSEQYF
NA | TRBJ2-3 | NA | TRBV7-9 | TGTGCCAGCAGCTTCATGGATACGCAGTATTTT | CASSFMDTQYF
NA | TRBJ2-1 | TRBD2 | TRBV6-6 | TGTGCCAGCAGCGACGGGCTAGCGGGACGCAATGAGCAGTTCTTC | CASSDGLAGRNEQFF
once | TRBJ1-4 | NA | TRBV5-4 | TGTGCCAGCAGCTTCGGGACGGATAATGAAAAACTGTTTTTT | CASSFGTDNEKLFF
NA | TRBJ2-1 | TRBD2 | TRBV7-9 | TGTGCCAGCGGGGCTAGCGGGAGTTGGGAGCAGTTCTTC | CASGASGSWEQFF
NA | TRBJ1-2 | TRBD1 | TRBV10-3 | TGTGCCATCAGTGAGCTTCTAACAGGGGGCGATGGCTACACCTTC | CAISELLTGGDGYTF
few | TRBJ2-7 | NA | TRBV7-9 | TGTGCCAGCACCCTGGGCTACGAGCAGTACTTC | CASTLGYEQYF
NA | TRBJ2-5 | NA | TRBV11-2 | TGTGCCAGCAGCTTATTTAGCCCGCCAGGGGAGACCCAGTACTTC | CASSLFSPPGETQYF
NA | TRBJ1-2 | NA | TRBV7-2 | TGTGCCAGCAGCCTGGGCGCGAACTATGGCTACACCTTC | CASSLGANYGYTF
NA | TRBJ2-7 | NA | TRBV2 | TGTGCCAGCAACTTCCAGCGGTACTACGAGCAGTACTTC | CASNFQRYYEQYF
NA | TRBJ2-7 | NA | TRBV5-1 | TGCGCCAGCAGCCCCGGGACGGCTAACTCCTACGAGCAGTACTTC | CASSPGTANSYEQYF
NA | TRBJ2-2 | NA | TRBV4-1 | TGCGCCAGCAGCCAGATCCTTAGGAGGGCGAACACCGGGGAGCTGTTTTTT | CASSQILRRANTGELFF
once | TRBJ2-7 | NA | TRBV5-1 | TGCGCCAGCAGCACCGCCTACGAGCAGTACTTC | CASSTAYEQYF
few | TRBJ1-2 | NA | TRBV19 | TGTGCCAGTAGTAACTTGTTGGAAACTGATGGCTACACCTTC | CASSNLLETDGYTF